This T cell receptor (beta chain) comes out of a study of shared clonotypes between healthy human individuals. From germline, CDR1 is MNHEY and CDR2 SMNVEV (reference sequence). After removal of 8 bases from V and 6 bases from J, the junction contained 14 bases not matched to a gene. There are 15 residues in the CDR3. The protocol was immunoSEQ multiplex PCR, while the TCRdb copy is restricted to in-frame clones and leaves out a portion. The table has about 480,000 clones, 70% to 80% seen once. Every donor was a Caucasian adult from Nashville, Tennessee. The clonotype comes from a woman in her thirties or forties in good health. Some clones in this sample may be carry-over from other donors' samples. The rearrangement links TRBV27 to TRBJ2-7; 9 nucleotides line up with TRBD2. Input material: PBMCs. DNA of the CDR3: TGTGCCAGCTCCACCTCGACTAGCGGAGTATTCGAGCAGTACTTC. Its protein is CASSTSTSGVFEQYF.